The text below deals with one TCR beta chain. V dropped 1 base and J dropped 11 bases, with 18 bases sitting between them. CDR1 and CDR2 (germline): SGHRS, YFSETQ. This CDR3 spans 14 amino acids. This sample is drawn from a study of cytomegalovirus exposure and HLA in healthy donors. The PCR used 60 Vbeta and 13 Jbeta primers. Sequencing used immunoSEQ multiplex PCR; TCRdb keeps in-frame clones, though not all of them. The sample shows around 150,000 clones, 65% to 85% of them seen only once. This chain connects TRBV5-1 to TRBJ2-5, with unresolved D. The TCR originated in a woman in her thirties in good health and CMV-seropositive. The sample taken for sequencing was PBMCs. The CDR3 sequence is CASSLPYSLERQYF. CDR3 DNA sequence: TGCGCCAGCAGCTTGCCATACTCACTCGAGAGGCAGTACTTC.